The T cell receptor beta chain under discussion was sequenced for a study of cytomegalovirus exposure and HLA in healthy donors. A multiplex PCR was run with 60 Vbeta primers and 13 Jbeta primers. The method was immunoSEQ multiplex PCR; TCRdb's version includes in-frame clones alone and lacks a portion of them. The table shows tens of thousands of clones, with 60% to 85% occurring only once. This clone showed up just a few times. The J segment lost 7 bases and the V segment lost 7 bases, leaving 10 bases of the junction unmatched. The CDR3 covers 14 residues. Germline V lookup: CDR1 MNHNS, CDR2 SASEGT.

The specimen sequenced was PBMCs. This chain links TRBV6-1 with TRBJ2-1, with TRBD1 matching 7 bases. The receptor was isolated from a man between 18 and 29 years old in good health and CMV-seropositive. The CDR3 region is CASKDRQKGNEQFF. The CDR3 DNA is TGTGCCAGCAAGGACAGGCAAAAAGGGAATGAGCAGTTCTTC.